This T cell receptor beta chain was sequenced in a study of T-cell reconstitution after alpha-beta-depleted transplantation in children (dated by TCRdb to the mid-2010s). About the study as a whole: T-cell immune reconstitution after TCRalphabeta/CD19-depleted allogeneic hematopoietic cell transplantation in children was quantitatively tracked in the study by means of TCR repertoire profiling.

The library was prepared using PCR. TCRdb lists the instrument as Illumina HiSeq 2500. To normalize quantification of the TCRbeta repertoire, the TCR libraries were built with molecular barcoding that relied on unique molecular identifiers. TCRdb reprocessed the public reads (quality trimming at Q25 with fastp, clone calling with MiXCR) and kept in-frame beta chains. Every CDR3 protein is listed once, alongside the most common genes and DNA of its rows. Counted in this sample were around 600,000 distinct CDR3 sequences; under 30% of them appeared once. Of the sample, about 14% is held by the ten largest clones. The treatment or condition tag for this specimen amounts to: allogeneic hematopoietic cell transplantation with graft depleted of TCRalphabeta T cells and CD19 B cells. TCRalphabeta/CD19-depleted allogeneic hematopoietic cell grafts were given to the transplant recipients, all of whom were children.

What the authors observed across the whole study: In some patients, the high TCRbeta diversity seen at day 60 was put down to recipient T cells and intrathymic progenitors that had survived conditioning. Over subsequent months, a decline in hyperexpanded clone frequencies was noted, and after one year, T-cell counts and TCRbeta diversity were mostly ascribed to newly produced T cells. The apparently early alphabetaT-cell count recovery about two months after transplant was reportedly dependent on only several hundred rapidly expanded clones derived from non-depleted graft cells.

This clonotype appeared once. Its recognized antigen is unknown. Within one base of it there is no much larger clone, and no base qualities were kept. One read alone is a weak basis. The CDR3 measures 14 amino acids from cysteine to phenylalanine. The retained sequence is limited to the CDR3, 42 bases, with the frame set at the first base. The germline V gene specifies SGHTA as CDR1 and FQGNSA as CDR2. At the junction V is shortened by 5 bases and J by 4 bases, with 15 bases in between. Rearrangement joined TRBV7-2 to TRBJ2-7, with an unclear D gene assignment. This material consisted of PBMCs, mostly from graft donor cells, taken 360 days after TCRalphabeta/CD19-depleted stem cell transplant. This clonotype was obtained from a boy under two years old who had a stem cell transplant for acute myeloid leukemia, so the T cells may come from the graft donor. CDR3 loop: CASSPRRKGYEQYF. The DNA sequence reads TGTGCCAGCAGCCCCCGGCGTAAAGGTTACGAGCAGTACTTC.